This T cell receptor beta chain comes out of a study of neurological immune-mediated disorders (dated by TCRdb to between 2018 and 2021). Regarding the study in general: Of the approximately 34 multiple sclerosis patients, roughly 30 had relapsing-remitting MS and 3 had secondary progressive MS. Peripheral blood TCR-beta repertoires from HTLV-I-associated myelopathy (HAM/TSP) patients, multiple sclerosis patients and healthy controls were compared by UMI-based sequencing. Longitudinal samples, technical triplicates and paired sorted CD4+ and CD8+ T-cell subsets, alongside PBMC samples, were included among the 106 TCR-beta libraries. Of the roughly 71 subjects in the cohort, about 14 were HAM/TSP patients, approximately 35 were multiple sclerosis patients, and about 20 were healthy controls. Study-level results and caveats: In a phylogenetic analysis, the repertoires of 18 out of 34 MS patients fell into a single cluster of related CDR3 sequences, pointing to a possible signature at the repertoire level. The highest TCR clonal expansion was observed in HAM/TSP patients, whereas the lowest was observed in MS patients, even when compared with healthy controls. No identical CDR3 amino acid sequences were found to be shared among expanded clones across subjects, suggesting that TCR-beta repertoires were private in all groups. No clinical or MRI features were associated with the MS cluster, and the authors said that larger cohorts are needed.

This clonotype was observed at least ten times. No cognate antigen has been identified for it. Base qualities are not provided; no much larger clone lies one nucleotide away. cDNA synthesis used template-switch 5'RACE with a primer carrying a 10-nucleotide random unique molecular identifier tagging each TCR transcript. Every sequencing run covered 15-18 subjects and yielded more than 160 million TCR-beta sequences. The RNeasy kit was used for extraction of total RNA. The KAPA Real-time Library Amplification kit was used to amplify TCR-beta VDJ regions with primers for the TCR constant region and the 5'RACE anchor. A first PCR added sample indexes and Illumina adaptors, and a second PCR then raised library yield. After Ampure bead purification, the roughly 650 bp TCR product was size-selected on a 2% E-gel SizeSelection system. Before pooling, library quality was checked on a Bioanalyzer, concentration was measured with Qubit, and libraries were quantified with the Kapa Library Quantification kit. Paired-end 2 x 150 bp sequencing of the libraries was performed on an Illumina HiSeq 2500. To increase sequence diversity, about 25-31% phiX was spiked into each library pool. The study's processing was this. Quality-filtered reads were processed with the UMI-based MiGEC pipeline, and over 85% of raw TCR sequences were removed by the MiGEC pipeline during error correction. VDJ genes were aligned to IMGT germline references, and clonotypes were defined by unique CDR3 amino acid sequence plus V-J genes. Clonal expansion, Shannon diversity and CDR3 relatedness (CalcPairwiseDistances, ClusterSamples) were evaluated with VDJtools, and phylogenetic trees were built with CLCbio workbench. A clone was classed as expanded if it had 8 or more unique UMIs, a cutoff based on coefficient-of-variation modelling across technical triplicates. TCRdb took the public reads, trimmed them with fastp at Q25, ran MiXCR for clone calling and kept in-frame beta chains. Rows are combined by CDR3 protein, so each entry shows the most common genes and DNA. It is TCRdb's table, rather than the study itself, that gives the V and J calls and clone size. The sample table records tens of thousands of distinct CDR3 sequences; 2.5% to 3.5% of these occur just once. The top ten constitute about 16% of the sample.

CDR1 KGHSH and CDR2 LQKENI are derived from the germline V gene. Here V drops 4 bases and J drops 2 bases, and the junction holds 4 bases not matched to any gene. Measured from the cysteine to the phenylalanine, the CDR3 is 15 residues long. Only the CDR3 region is kept as DNA, spanning 45 bases read in frame from base 1. For the unsorted PBMC libraries, 2 million PBMCs were stored in RNAlater at -80 degrees C until RNA extraction and were used to generate the libraries. Multiple sclerosis patients were enrolled in a US clinical protocol under which disease progression was evaluated by magnetic resonance imaging. Peripheral blood underwent Ficoll-Hypaque density gradient centrifugation to isolate PBMCs, which were then cryopreserved in liquid nitrogen.

This TCR derives from a woman between 45 and 60 years old with multiple sclerosis. The chain is assembled from TRBV18 and TRBJ2-1; 8 middle bases align to TRBD1. Sequencing input: PBMCs. CDR3 protein: CASSRQGFTYNEQFF. The DNA sequence is given as TGTGCCAGCTCACGACAGGGGTTTACCTACAATGAGCAGTTCTTC.